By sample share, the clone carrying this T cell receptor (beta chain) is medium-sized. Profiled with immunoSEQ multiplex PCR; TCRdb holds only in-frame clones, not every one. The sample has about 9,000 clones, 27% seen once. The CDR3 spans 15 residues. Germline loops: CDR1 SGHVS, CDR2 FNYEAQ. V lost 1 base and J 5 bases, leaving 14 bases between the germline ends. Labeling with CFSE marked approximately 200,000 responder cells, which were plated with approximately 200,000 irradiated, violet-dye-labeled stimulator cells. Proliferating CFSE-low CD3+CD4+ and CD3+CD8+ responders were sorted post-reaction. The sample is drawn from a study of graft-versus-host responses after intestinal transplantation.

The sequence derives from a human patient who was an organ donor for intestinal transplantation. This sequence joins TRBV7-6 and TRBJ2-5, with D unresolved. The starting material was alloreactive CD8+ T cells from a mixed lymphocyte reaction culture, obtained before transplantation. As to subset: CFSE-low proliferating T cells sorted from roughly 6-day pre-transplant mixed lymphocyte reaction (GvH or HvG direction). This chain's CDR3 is CASSLGTGFQETQYF. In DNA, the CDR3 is TGTGCCAGCAGCTTAGGTACGGGTTTCCAGGAGACCCAGTACTTC. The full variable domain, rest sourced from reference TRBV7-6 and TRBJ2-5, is GAGVSQSPRYKVTKRGQDVALRCDPISGHVSLYWYRQALGQGPEFLTYFNYEAQQDKSGLPNDRFSAERPEGSISTLTIQRTEQRDSAMYRCASSLGTGFQETQYFGPGTRLLVL.